Included here is one T cell receptor (beta chain) sequence, with context. Its antigen is unknown. T cells were not sorted, and total RNA was isolated straight from whole blood. This specimen belongs to a study of monozygotic twins with inflammatory bowel disease. In germline, CDR1 is MDHEN, CDR2 SYDVKM. This CDR3 comprises 16 residues. TCRdb re-called the 5' RACE reads and gives one entry per CDR3 protein, without DNA. The sample table sets out 300,000 to 350,000 distinct CDR3 sequences. Overall study findings and caveats: Versus healthy twins, IBD patients showed fewer clonotypes shared with others, especially with disease activity.

Sequenced input: blood. This TCR derives from a human donor with ulcerative colitis or Crohn's disease, or a healthy co-twin of an affected twin (not recorded which). The genes are TRBV28 and TRBJ2-3; without DNA, the TCRdb call of TRBD2 cannot be checked. The CDR3 spells CASSLFRGGSSDTQYF. Drawing the rest from reference TRBV28 and TRBJ2-3, the complete variable domain is DVKVTQSSRYLVKRTGEKVFLECVQDMDHENMFWYRQDPGLGLRLIYFSYDVKMKEKGDIPEGYSVSREKKERFSLILESASTNQTSMYLCASSLFRGGSSDTQYFGPGTRLTVL.